This TCR beta chain was retrieved from a study of T cells in Graves' hyperthyroidism and ophthalmopathy. This clonotype has at least ten counts. Germline assignment: CDR1 SGDLS and CDR2 YYNGEE. CDR3 length: 15 residues. V was pared by 0 bases and J by 3 bases, with 12 bases between. Amplification targeted TCR beta CDR3 regions from RNA transcripts. Researchers ran a first-round RT-PCR on the TCR CDR3 using the HTBI primer set. Via MiXCR, TCRdb re-called the multiplex PCR reads, giving one row per CDR3 protein. The data contain about 350,000 distinct CDR3 sequences, roughly 18% of them singletons. J is TRBJ1-1 and V is TRBV9; D is possibly TRBD1 (5 bases). Sequencing was done on a sample of blood. The receptor was derived from a woman in her thirties or forties with Graves' ophthalmopathy. CDR3 loop: CASSVGRGRDTEAFF. In nucleotides, the CDR3 is TGTGCCAGCAGCGTAGGGAGGGGACGTGACACTGAAGCTTTCTTT.